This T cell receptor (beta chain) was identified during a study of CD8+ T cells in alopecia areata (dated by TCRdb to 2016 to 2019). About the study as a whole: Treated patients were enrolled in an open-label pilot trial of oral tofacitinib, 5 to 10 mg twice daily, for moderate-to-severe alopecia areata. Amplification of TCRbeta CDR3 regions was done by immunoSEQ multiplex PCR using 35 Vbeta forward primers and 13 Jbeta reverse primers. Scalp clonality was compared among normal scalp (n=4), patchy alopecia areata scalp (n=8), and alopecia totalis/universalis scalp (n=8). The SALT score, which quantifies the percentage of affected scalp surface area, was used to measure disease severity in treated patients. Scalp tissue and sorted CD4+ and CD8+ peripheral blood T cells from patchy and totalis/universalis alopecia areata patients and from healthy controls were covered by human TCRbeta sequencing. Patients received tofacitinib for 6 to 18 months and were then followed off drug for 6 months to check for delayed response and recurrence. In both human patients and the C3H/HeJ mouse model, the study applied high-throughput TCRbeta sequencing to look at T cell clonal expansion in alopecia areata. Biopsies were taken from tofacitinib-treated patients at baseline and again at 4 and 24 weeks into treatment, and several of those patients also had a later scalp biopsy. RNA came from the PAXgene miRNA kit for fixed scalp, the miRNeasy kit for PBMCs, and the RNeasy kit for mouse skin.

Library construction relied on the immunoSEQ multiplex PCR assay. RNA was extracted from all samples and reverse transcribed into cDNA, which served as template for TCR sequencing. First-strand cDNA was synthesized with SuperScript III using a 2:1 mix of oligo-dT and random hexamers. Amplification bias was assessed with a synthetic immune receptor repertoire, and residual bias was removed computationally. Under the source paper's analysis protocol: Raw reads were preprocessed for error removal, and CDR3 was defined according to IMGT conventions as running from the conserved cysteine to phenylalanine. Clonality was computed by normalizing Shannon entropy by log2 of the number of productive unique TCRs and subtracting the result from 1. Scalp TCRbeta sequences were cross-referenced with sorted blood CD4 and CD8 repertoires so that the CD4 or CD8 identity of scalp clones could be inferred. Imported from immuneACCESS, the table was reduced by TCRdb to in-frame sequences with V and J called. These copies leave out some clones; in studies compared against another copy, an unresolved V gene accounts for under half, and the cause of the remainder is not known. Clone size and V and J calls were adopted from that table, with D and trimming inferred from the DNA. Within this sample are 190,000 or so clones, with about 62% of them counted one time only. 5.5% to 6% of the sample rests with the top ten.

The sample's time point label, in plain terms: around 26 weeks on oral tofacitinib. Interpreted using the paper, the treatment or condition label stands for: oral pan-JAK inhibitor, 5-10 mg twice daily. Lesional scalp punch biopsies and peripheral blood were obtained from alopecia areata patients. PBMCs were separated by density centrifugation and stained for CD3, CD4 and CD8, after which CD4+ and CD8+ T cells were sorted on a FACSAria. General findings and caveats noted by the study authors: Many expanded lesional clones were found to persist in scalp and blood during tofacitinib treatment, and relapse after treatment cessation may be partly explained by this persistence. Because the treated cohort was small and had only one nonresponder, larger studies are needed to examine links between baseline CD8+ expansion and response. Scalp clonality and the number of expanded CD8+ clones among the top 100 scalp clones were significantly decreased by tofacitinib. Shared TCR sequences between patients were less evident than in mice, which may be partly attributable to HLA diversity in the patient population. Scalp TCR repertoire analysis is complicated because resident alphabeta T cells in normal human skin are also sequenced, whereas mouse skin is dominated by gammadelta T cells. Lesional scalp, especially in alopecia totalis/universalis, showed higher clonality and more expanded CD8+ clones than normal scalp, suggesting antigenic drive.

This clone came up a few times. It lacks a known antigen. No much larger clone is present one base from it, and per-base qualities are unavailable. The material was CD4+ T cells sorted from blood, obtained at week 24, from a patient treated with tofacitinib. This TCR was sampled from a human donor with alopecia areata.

The sequenced DNA is TGTGCCAGCAGCTTAGACGTTGGGGAATACGAGCAGTACTTC. Translated, it reads CASSLDVGEYEQYF. The sequence joins TRBV7-2 to TRBJ2-7; the D gene identity is not certain. From its cysteine to its phenylalanine, the CDR3 spans 14 amino acids. Just CDR3 DNA is preserved here, 42 bases in frame from base 1. In the germline V gene, CDR1 corresponds to SGHTA and CDR2 to FQGNSA. The junction shows trimming of 1 base on V and 4 bases on J, plus 11 bases between the germline ends. Reference TRBV7-2 and TRBJ2-7 proteins supply the regions before and after the CDR3; the full variable domain is: GAGVSQSPSNKVTEKGKDVELRCDPISGHTALYWYRQSLGQGLEFLIYFQGNSAPDKSGLPSDRFSAERTGGSVSTLTIQRTQQEDSAVYLCASSLDVGEYEQYFGPGTRLTVT.